These T cell receptor beta chains were read from a single sample in a study of early stage breast cancer tumors. Assay used: immunoSEQ multiplex PCR; TCRdb lists only in-frame clones, some missing. The repertoire has tens of thousands of clones, around 69% of them found once; the top ten carry about 6.8%. The sequenced material came from blood. The source is a person in their fifties with breast cancer. The CDR3 runs from the conserved cysteine through the conserved F or W. Each record gives: clone size, J gene, D gene, V gene, CDR3 protein, CDR3 DNA. D genes are given only for firm matches. Clone size is stated in some rows and not others, as once, few, many or a class when expanded.

clone_size: few; j_call: TRBJ1-1; d_call: NA; v_call: TRBV7-2; cdr3_aa: CASSSRGADEAFF; cdr3_nt: TGTGCCAGCAGCTCCCGAGGCGCAGATGAAGCTTTCTTT
clone_size: NA; j_call: TRBJ1-3; d_call: NA; v_call: TRBV18; cdr3_aa: CASSPREGSGNTIYF; cdr3_nt: TGTGCCAGCTCACCGAGGGAAGGCTCTGGAAACACCATATATTTT
clone_size: NA; j_call: TRBJ2-3; d_call: NA; v_call: TRBV2; cdr3_aa: CASGTQTSTDTQYF; cdr3_nt: TGTGCCAGCGGCACTCAGACTAGCACAGATACGCAGTATTTT
clone_size: NA; j_call: TRBJ1-2; d_call: NA; v_call: TRBV7-2; cdr3_aa: CASSSGGQTTNYGYTF; cdr3_nt: TGTGCCAGCAGTTCTGGTGGGCAGACCACTAACTATGGCTACACCTTC
clone_size: NA; j_call: TRBJ2-1; d_call: NA; v_call: TRBV11-3; cdr3_aa: CASSWIADTYNEQFF; cdr3_nt: TGTGCCAGCAGCTGGATAGCGGATACTTACAATGAGCAGTTCTTC
clone_size: NA; j_call: TRBJ2-7; d_call: TRBD2; v_call: TRBV2; cdr3_aa: CASSSLAGDGYEQYF; cdr3_nt: TGTGCCAGCAGTTCTCTAGCGGGAGACGGTTACGAGCAGTACTTC
clone_size: NA; j_call: TRBJ2-1; d_call: TRBD2; v_call: TRBV29-1; cdr3_aa: CSVREGMYNEQFF; cdr3_nt: TGCAGCGTTAGGGAGGGGATGTACAATGAGCAGTTCTTC
clone_size: few; j_call: TRBJ1-2; d_call: NA; v_call: TRBV4-3; cdr3_aa: CASSPSGGLDGYTF; cdr3_nt: TGCGCCAGCAGCCCCTCGGGGGGGCTTGATGGCTACACCTTC
clone_size: NA; j_call: TRBJ1-5; d_call: TRBD1; v_call: TRBV2; cdr3_aa: CASSGQGNQPQHF; cdr3_nt: TGTGCCAGCTCTGGACAGGGCAATCAGCCCCAGCATTTT
clone_size: NA; j_call: TRBJ2-3; d_call: NA; v_call: TRBV19; cdr3_aa: CASSMYTDTQYF; cdr3_nt: TGTGCCAGTAGTATGTACACAGATACGCAGTATTTT
clone_size: NA; j_call: TRBJ2-1; d_call: TRBD2; v_call: TRBV13; cdr3_aa: CASSLRLAGGRRSYNEQFF; cdr3_nt: TGTGCCAGCAGCCTCAGACTAGCGGGGGGGCGGCGCTCCTACAATGAGCAGTTCTTC
clone_size: NA; j_call: TRBJ2-2; d_call: NA; v_call: TRBV11-3; cdr3_aa: CASSQGNSGELFF; cdr3_nt: TGTGCCAGCAGCCAGGGAAATTCCGGGGAGCTGTTTTTT
clone_size: NA; j_call: TRBJ1-1; d_call: NA; v_call: TRBV5-1; cdr3_aa: CASSLVWQREGNTEAFF; cdr3_nt: TGCGCCAGCAGCTTGGTATGGCAGAGAGAGGGGAACACTGAAGCTTTCTTT
clone_size: once; j_call: TRBJ1-1; d_call: TRBD1; v_call: TRBV29-1; cdr3_aa: CSVETDRRTEAFF; cdr3_nt: TGCAGCGTTGAAACGGACAGGCGCACTGAAGCTTTCTTT
clone_size: few; j_call: TRBJ2-7; d_call: TRBD2; v_call: TRBV25-1; cdr3_aa: CASSGEPSGRYYEQYF; cdr3_nt: TGTGCCAGCAGTGGCGAGCCTAGCGGGAGGTACTACGAGCAGTACTTC
clone_size: NA; j_call: TRBJ1-2; d_call: NA; v_call: TRBV19; cdr3_aa: CASTILGASGTYGYTF; cdr3_nt: TGTGCCAGTACCATATTGGGGGCCTCGGGGACCTATGGCTACACCTTC
clone_size: NA; j_call: TRBJ2-2; d_call: NA; v_call: TRBV6-5; cdr3_aa: CASSYFRQGGTGELFF; cdr3_nt: TGTGCCAGCAGTTACTTTAGGCAGGGAGGCACCGGGGAGCTGTTTTTT
clone_size: NA; j_call: TRBJ1-2; d_call: TRBD1; v_call: TRBV28; cdr3_aa: CASGSGTGYGNYGYTF; cdr3_nt: TGTGCCAGCGGTTCCGGGACAGGGTATGGGAACTATGGCTACACCTTC
clone_size: NA; j_call: TRBJ1-2; d_call: NA; v_call: TRBV18; cdr3_aa: CASSPSDRTAYGYTF; cdr3_nt: TGTGCCAGCTCACCATCAGACCGGACAGCCTATGGCTACACCTTC
clone_size: few; j_call: TRBJ2-5; d_call: NA; v_call: TRBV11-2; cdr3_aa: CASSLFSGPQYF; cdr3_nt: TGTGCCAGCAGCCTCTTTAGTGGGCCCCAGTACTTC
clone_size: NA; j_call: TRBJ1-2; d_call: NA; v_call: TRBV6-5; cdr3_aa: CASRQEAGGYTF; cdr3_nt: TGTGCCAGCAGGCAGGAGGCGGGGGGCTACACCTTC
clone_size: NA; j_call: TRBJ2-5; d_call: TRBD1; v_call: TRBV5-6; cdr3_aa: CASSHTQTGVQETQYF; cdr3_nt: TGTGCCAGCAGCCACACCCAGACAGGGGTCCAAGAGACCCAGTACTTC
clone_size: NA; j_call: TRBJ1-3; d_call: NA; v_call: TRBV5-1; cdr3_aa: CASSLTGSGNTIYF; cdr3_nt: TGCGCCAGCAGCTTGACAGGCTCTGGAAACACCATATATTTT
clone_size: NA; j_call: TRBJ1-5; d_call: TRBD1; v_call: TRBV6-5; cdr3_aa: CASSQGALSQPQHF; cdr3_nt: TGTGCCAGCAGCCAGGGGGCTTTGAGTCAGCCCCAGCATTTT
clone_size: NA; j_call: TRBJ1-5; d_call: NA; v_call: TRBV11-3; cdr3_aa: CASSLYSNQPQHF; cdr3_nt: TGTGCCAGCAGCTTATATAGCAATCAGCCCCAGCATTTT
clone_size: once; j_call: TRBJ2-3; d_call: TRBD2; v_call: TRBV7-3; cdr3_aa: CASSLLSGRGTDTQYF; cdr3_nt: TGTGCCAGCAGCTTGCTTAGCGGGAGGGGCACAGATACGCAGTATTTT
clone_size: NA; j_call: TRBJ2-7; d_call: NA; v_call: TRBV2; cdr3_aa: CASSEALVLSYEQYF; cdr3_nt: TGTGCCAGCAGTGAAGCGCTAGTACTTTCCTACGAGCAGTACTTC
clone_size: NA; j_call: TRBJ1-1; d_call: NA; v_call: TRBV5-6; cdr3_aa: CASSSLTGVRTEAFF; cdr3_nt: TGTGCCAGCAGCTCCCTTACGGGGGTGCGGACTGAAGCTTTCTTT
clone_size: few; j_call: TRBJ2-5; d_call: NA; v_call: TRBV7-9; cdr3_aa: CASSPYGGIEETQYF; cdr3_nt: TGTGCCAGCAGCCCCTACGGCGGCATAGAAGAGACCCAGTACTTC
clone_size: NA; j_call: TRBJ2-5; d_call: NA; v_call: TRBV28; cdr3_aa: CASRTAAAYQETQYF; cdr3_nt: TGTGCCAGCAGAACAGCGGCAGCTTACCAAGAGACCCAGTACTTC
clone_size: NA; j_call: TRBJ1-1; d_call: NA; v_call: TRBV27; cdr3_aa: CASSLKVTGNTEAFF; cdr3_nt: TGTGCCAGCAGTTTAAAAGTGACAGGGAACACTGAAGCTTTCTTT
clone_size: NA; j_call: TRBJ2-3; d_call: NA; v_call: TRBV30; cdr3_aa: CAYVRGGTDTQYF; cdr3_nt: TGTGCCTACGTCCGGGGTGGGACAGATACGCAGTATTTT
clone_size: NA; j_call: TRBJ1-1; d_call: TRBD1; v_call: TRBV28; cdr3_aa: CASSLTTGTGGTEAFF; cdr3_nt: TGTGCCAGCAGTTTAACTACCGGGACAGGCGGGACTGAAGCTTTCTTT
clone_size: many; j_call: TRBJ1-1; d_call: TRBD1; v_call: TRBV11-2; cdr3_aa: CASSWEGQGYSAEAFF; cdr3_nt: TGTGCCAGCAGTTGGGAGGGACAGGGGTATTCAGCTGAAGCTTTCTTT